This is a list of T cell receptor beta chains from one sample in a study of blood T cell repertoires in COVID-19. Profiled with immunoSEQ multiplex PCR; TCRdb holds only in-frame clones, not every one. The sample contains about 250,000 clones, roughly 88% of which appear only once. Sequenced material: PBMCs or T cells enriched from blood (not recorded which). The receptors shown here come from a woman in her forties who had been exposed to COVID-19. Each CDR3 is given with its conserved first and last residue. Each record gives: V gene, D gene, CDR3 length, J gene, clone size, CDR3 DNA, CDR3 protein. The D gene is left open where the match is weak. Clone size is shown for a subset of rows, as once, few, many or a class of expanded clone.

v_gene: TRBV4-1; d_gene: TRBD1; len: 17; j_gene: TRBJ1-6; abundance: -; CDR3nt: TGCGCCAGCAGCCAAGCCGGGACAGGGGGTTTAGATTCACCCCTCCACTTT; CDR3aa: CASSQAGTGGLDSPLHF
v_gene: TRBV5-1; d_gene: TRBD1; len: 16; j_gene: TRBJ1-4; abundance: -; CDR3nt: TGTGCCAGCAGCTTCTCTGGACAGGGGGTCGGAGAAAAACTGTTTTTT; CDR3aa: CASSFSGQGVGEKLFF
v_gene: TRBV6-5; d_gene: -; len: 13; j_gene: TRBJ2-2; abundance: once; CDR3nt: TGTGCCAGCCAGCTAGTTGGCACCGGGGAGCTGTTTTTT; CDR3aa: CASQLVGTGELFF
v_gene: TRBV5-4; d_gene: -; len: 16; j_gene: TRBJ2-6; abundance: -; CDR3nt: TGTGCCAGCCAAATTGGGCCAGGGACTGGGGCCAACGTCCTGACTTTC; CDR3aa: CASQIGPGTGANVLTF
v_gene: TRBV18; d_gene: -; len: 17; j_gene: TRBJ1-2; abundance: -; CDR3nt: TGTGCCAGCTCCATCGGAGGTACAGGGCCTCTTCGCTATGGCTACACCTTC; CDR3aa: CASSIGGTGPLRYGYTF
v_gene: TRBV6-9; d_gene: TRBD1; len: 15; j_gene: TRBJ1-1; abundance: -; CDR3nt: TGTGCCAGCAGTTACGTTAGGACAGGGGACACTGAAGCTTTCTTT; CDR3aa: CASSYVRTGDTEAFF
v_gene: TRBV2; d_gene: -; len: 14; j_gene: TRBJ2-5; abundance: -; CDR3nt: TGTGCCAGCAGTGCGGGACTCTCTTCGGAGACCCAGTACTTC; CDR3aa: CASSAGLSSETQYF
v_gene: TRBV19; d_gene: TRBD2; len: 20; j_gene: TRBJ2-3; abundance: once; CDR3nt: TGTGCCAGTAGCACAAAAGGACTAGCGGGGGGCTCCCTTAGCACAGATACGCAGTATTTT; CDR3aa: CASSTKGLAGGSLSTDTQYF
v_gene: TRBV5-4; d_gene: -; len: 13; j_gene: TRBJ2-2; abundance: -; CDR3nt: TGTGCCAGCAGCTTAGGACAGCCGAGGGAGCTGTTTTTT; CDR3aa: CASSLGQPRELFF
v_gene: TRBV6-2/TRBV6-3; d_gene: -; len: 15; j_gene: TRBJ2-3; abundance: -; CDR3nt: TGTGCCAGCAGTCGACTTTTCAGAGGCACAGATACGCAGTATTTT; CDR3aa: CASSRLFRGTDTQYF
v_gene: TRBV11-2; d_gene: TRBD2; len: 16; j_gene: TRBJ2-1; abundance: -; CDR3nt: TGTGCCAGCAGCTCGCCACCGGGACTAGCGAGGAAGGAGCAGTTCTTC; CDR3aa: CASSSPPGLARKEQFF
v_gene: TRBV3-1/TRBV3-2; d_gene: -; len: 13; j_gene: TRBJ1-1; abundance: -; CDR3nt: TGTGCCAGCAGCCAAGGCCCGGTCACTGAAGCTTTCTTT; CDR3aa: CASSQGPVTEAFF
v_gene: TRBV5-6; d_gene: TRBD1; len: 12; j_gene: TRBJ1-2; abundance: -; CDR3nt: TGTGCCAGCAGCTTGGCAGCGACAGGGAACACCTTC; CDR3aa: CASSLAATGNTF
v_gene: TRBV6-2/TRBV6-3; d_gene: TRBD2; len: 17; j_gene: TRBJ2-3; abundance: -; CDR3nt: TGTGCCAGCAGTGACCCGAGGAGCGGGGGGCACACAGATACGCAGTATTTT; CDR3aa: CASSDPRSGGHTDTQYF
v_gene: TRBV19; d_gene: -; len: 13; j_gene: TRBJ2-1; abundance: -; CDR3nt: TGTGCCAGTTTTGGACAGAGCTACAATGAGCAGTTCTTC; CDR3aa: CASFGQSYNEQFF
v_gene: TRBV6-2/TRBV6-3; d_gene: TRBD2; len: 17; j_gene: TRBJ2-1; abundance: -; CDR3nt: TGTGCCAGCAGTTTAACGACTCTAGCGGGGGGGCGCAATGAGCAGTTCTTC; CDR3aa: CASSLTTLAGGRNEQFF
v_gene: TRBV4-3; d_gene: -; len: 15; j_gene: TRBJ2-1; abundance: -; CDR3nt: TGCGCCAGCAGCCAAGTATTCCGGGAAAGGAATGAGCAGTTCTTC; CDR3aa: CASSQVFRERNEQFF
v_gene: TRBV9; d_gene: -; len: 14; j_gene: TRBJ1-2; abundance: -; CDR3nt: TGTGCCAGCAGCCTCCTGGACAGTGCGACTGGCTACACCTTC; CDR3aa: CASSLLDSATGYTF
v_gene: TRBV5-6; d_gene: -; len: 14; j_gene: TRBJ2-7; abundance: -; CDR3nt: TGTGCCAGCAGCTTGGGCGGCAGCCCCTACGAGCAGTACTTC; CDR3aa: CASSLGGSPYEQYF
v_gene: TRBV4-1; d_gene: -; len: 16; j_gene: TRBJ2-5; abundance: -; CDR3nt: TGCGCCAGCAGCCAAGGATCCAGCGGATGGAAAGAGACCCAGTACTTC; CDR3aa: CASSQGSSGWKETQYF
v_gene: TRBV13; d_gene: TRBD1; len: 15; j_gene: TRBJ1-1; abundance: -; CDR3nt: TGTGCCAGCAGCTTCGCCCCGACAGGGGAGAGTGAAGCTTTCTTT; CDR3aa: CASSFAPTGESEAFF
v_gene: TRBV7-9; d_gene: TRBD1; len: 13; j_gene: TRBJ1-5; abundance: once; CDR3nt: TGTGCCAGCAGCAAGGACAGGGATCAGCCCCAGCATTTT; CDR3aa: CASSKDRDQPQHF
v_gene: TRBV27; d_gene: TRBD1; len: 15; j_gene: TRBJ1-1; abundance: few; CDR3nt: TGTGCCAGCAGACAAGACAGGGCGGTAAGCACTGAAGCTTTCTTT; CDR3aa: CASRQDRAVSTEAFF
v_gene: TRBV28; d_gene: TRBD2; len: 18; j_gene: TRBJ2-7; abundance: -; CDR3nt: TGTGCCAGCACCCCACGGGGTAGCGGGGGCCCTAGCTCCTACGAGCAGTACTTC; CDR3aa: CASTPRGSGGPSSYEQYF
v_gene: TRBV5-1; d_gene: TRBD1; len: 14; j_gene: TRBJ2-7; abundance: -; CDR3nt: TGCGCCAGCAGAACAGGGGAAATCCTGACCGAGCAGTACTTC; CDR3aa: CASRTGEILTEQYF
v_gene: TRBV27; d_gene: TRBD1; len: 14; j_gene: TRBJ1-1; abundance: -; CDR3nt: TGTGCCAGCAGTAAACAGGGGGGGTGGGCTGAAGCTTTCTTT; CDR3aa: CASSKQGGWAEAFF
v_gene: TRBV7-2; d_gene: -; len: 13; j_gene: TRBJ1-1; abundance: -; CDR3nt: TGTGCCAGCAGCTTAAGGGAGACCCGGAAAGCTTTCTTT; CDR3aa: CASSLRETRKAFF
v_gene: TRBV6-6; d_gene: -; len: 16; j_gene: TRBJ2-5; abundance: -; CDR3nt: TGTGCCAGCAGCCAAACAGGATTACAACCGCAAGAGACCCAGTACTTC; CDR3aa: CASSQTGLQPQETQYF
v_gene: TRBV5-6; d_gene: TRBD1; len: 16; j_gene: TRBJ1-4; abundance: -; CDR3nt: TGTGCCAGCAGCTTTCCTCCGGGACAGGAAAATGAAAAACTGTTTTTT; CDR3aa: CASSFPPGQENEKLFF
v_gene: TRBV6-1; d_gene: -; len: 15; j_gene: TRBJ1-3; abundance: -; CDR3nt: TGTGCCAGCAGTGAAGCCGAGGGGGCTGGAAACACCATATATTTT; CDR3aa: CASSEAEGAGNTIYF
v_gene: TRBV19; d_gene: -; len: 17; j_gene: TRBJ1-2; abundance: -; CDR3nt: TGTGCCAGTAGTATCGGGGACATTTTCAATGGGGACTATGGCTACACCTTC; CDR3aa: CASSIGDIFNGDYGYTF
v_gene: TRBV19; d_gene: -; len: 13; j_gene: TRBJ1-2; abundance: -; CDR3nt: TGTGCCAGTAGTTACAGGGTTAACTATGGCTACACCTTC; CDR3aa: CASSYRVNYGYTF